Listed below are T cell receptor beta chains from one sample, sequenced in a study of identical twins. TCRdb reprocessed the 5' RACE reads via MiXCR and lists one record per CDR3 protein. The top ten hold approximately 3% of the sample, which has approximately 590,000 distinct CDR3 sequences, just under 10% seen once. A further study also used this sample, focusing on yellow fever vaccine responses in identical twins.

Specimen: PBMCs. The receptors were gathered from a woman aged 18-29 years in good health. Each CDR3 is given without its conserved first and last residue. Fields, in order: J gene, V gene, CDR3 protein.

TRBJ2-3,TRBV5-6,ASSWRDTQY
TRBJ2-1,TRBV7-9,ASSPPLSGRESNEQF
TRBJ2-7,TRBV6-2/TRBV6-3,ASSTPYYEQY
TRBJ2-5,TRBV6-5,ASSYSTYQETQY
TRBJ2-7,TRBV6-5,ASSYSERGRLEQY
TRBJ2-7,TRBV20-1,SAPAGGYSYEQY
TRBJ2-1,TRBV7-9,ASSSLDRDNEQF
TRBJ2-7,TRBV12-3/TRBV12-4,ASSPGLAGFGEQY
TRBJ2-1,TRBV5-5,ASRHREGVYNEQF
TRBJ2-3,TRBV27,ASSTRGSDTQY
TRBJ2-3,TRBV11-2,ASSLMVGSTDTQY
TRBJ2-7,TRBV10-3,AISEGTSGGPYEQY
TRBJ2-5,TRBV6-1,ASSKGLAGGRKTQY
TRBJ2-7,TRBV20-1,SAPNRGGGREQY
TRBJ2-5,TRBV20-1,SARDQAGGRETQY
TRBJ2-5,TRBV18,ASSPPQARETQY
TRBJ2-1,TRBV5-6,ASSLVLADSSYNEQF
TRBJ2-1,TRBV19,ASSLSLAGASWNEQF
TRBJ2-5,TRBV20-1,TASFRGQQETQY
TRBJ2-7,TRBV27,ASSPTGQAYNYEQY
TRBJ2-7,TRBV6-1,ASRPTTVTYEQY
TRBJ2-3,TRBV4-3,ASSQGDLRRTDTQY
TRBJ2-1,TRBV9,ASSATVGSYNEQF
TRBJ2-2,TRBV28,ATSGSGGFLNTGELF
TRBJ1-5,TRBV7-3,ATHPRRADQPQH
TRBJ2-7,TRBV7-9,ASSLEGGEYEQY
TRBJ1-4,TRBV5-1,ASSLGLTLLKEKLF
TRBJ2-1,TRBV10-3,AIQDYNEQF